These 5 T cell receptor beta chains share one sample of origin, sequenced in a study of control samples from healthy donors and cancer patients (dated by TCRdb to 2019 to 2021). The library was made by the immunoSEQ multiplex PCR assay. TCRdb obtained this table from immuneACCESS and retained in-frame rearrangements with V and J assigned. These tables miss some clones; where compared with another copy, unresolved V genes account for less than half of the shortfall, and the remainder is unexplained. Recorded for this sample are some 140,000 clones; 94% of them occurred a single time. The top ten clones comprise about 5% of the sample. The sequenced sample consisted of blood. These receptors all come from a middle-aged man in good health.

The gene calls are TRBV7-8 and TRBJ1-2; 8 positions agree with TRBD1. The V and J ends lost 1 base and 0 bases, in that order; junction bases with no gene match: 1. Germline CDR1 SGHVS, CDR2 FQNEAQ. This CDR3 region has 15 residues. CDR3 DNA: TGTGCCAGCAGCTTAGGGGACAGGACTAACTATGGCTACACCTTC. This encodes CASSLGDRTNYGYTF.

The J gene is TRBJ1-6, the V gene TRBV6-1; the match to TRBD1 covers 9 bases. J lost 10 bases, V lost 2 bases, and 9 bases had no gene match. The CDR3 loop spans 16 amino acids. Per germline, CDR1 MNHNS and CDR2 SASEGT. The chain's CDR3 is CASSELWGQGLSPLHF. The CDR3 DNA reads TGTGCCAGCAGTGAACTTTGGGGACAGGGTTTATCACCCCTCCACTTT.

The J gene is TRBJ1-6, the V gene TRBV6-2 or TRBV6-3; 7 bases align to TRBD1. The germline gives CDR1 MNHEY, CDR2 SVGEGT. V lost 2 bases to trimming and J lost 11 bases; unmatched junction nucleotides: 15. The CDR3 covers 17 residues. CDR3 region: CASSYPLQSTGRTPLHF. As DNA, the CDR3 is TGTGCCAGCAGTTACCCCCTCCAGTCGACAGGGCGGACACCCCTCCACTTT.

This chain uses TRBV5-6 with TRBJ2-7; 7 nucleotides agree with TRBD1. J lost 0 bases, V lost 0 bases, and 6 bases had no gene match. CDR3 length: 16 amino acids. Germline CDR1 and CDR2: SGHDT and YYEEEE. Written as DNA, the CDR3 is TGTGCCAGCAGCTTGGCACAGGGGAAAAGCTCCTACGAGCAGTACTTC. Its translation is CASSLAQGKSSYEQYF.

This clone was observed once. Other DNA sequences in this specimen translate into the identical CDR3. The chain links TRBV5-1 to TRBJ2-3; 8 nucleotides line up with TRBD2. Germline assignment: CDR1 SGHRS and CDR2 YFSETQ. This CDR3 contains 16 residues. V shed 0 bases and J 4 bases; nucleotides not matched to a gene: 7. CDR3 in DNA: TGCGCCAGCAGCTTGGGCTCCGGGGGGGCGTCAGATACGCAGTATTTT. As protein: CASSLGSGGASDTQYF.